A single sample is the source of the 14 T cell receptor beta chains below, sequenced in a study of T cell responses to AZD1222 COVID-19 vaccine. The data were produced by immunoSEQ multiplex PCR, yet TCRdb's version contains in-frame clones alone and is incomplete. The sample yields about 180,000 clones, just over 85% seen once. The sequencing here drew on peripheral blood, taken on day 0 of AZD1222 vaccination. The receptors here all came from an adult in good health.

The V gene is TRBV28, the J gene TRBJ1-5, with D possibly being TRBD1 (5 bases). Germline V gene data show CDR1 as MDHEN and CDR2 as SYDVKM. V gave up 3 bases and J gave up 0 bases, with 15 bases separating them. The CDR3 sequence is 17 residues long. The CDR3: CASSLTGGGNSNQPQHF. The CDR3 DNA reads TGTGCCAGCAGTTTGACCGGGGGGGGGAATAGCAATCAGCCCCAGCATTTT.

V gene TRBV6-4 combines with J gene TRBJ2-6, with D hard to call. CDR1 and CDR2 from the germline V gene are MRHNA and SNTAGT. Trimming removed 3 bases from V and 4 bases from J, with 10 bases in between. The CDR3 consists of 15 residues. The chain's CDR3 is CASSEAIGGANVLTF. Here the CDR3 DNA reads TGTGCCAGCAGTGAGGCTATTGGGGGGGCCAACGTCCTGACTTTC.

This chain links TRBV6-1 with TRBJ2-3, with 9 bases fitting TRBD2. CDR1 and CDR2 from the germline V gene are MNHNS and SASEGT. Trimming took 1 base from V and 4 from J; bases not matched to a gene: 3. The CDR3 runs to 15 residues. The DNA of the CDR3 is TGTGCCAGCAGTGAAGGGGGACTAGCTTCAGATACGCAGTATTTT. It codes for CASSEGGLASDTQYF.

This clone was seen at least ten times. The CDR3 here is CASSLVGRNEQYF. The CDR3 DNA sequence: TGTGCCAGCAGCTTGGTTGGTAGAAACGAGCAGTACTTC. The chain joins TRBV5-4 to TRBJ2-7, with D unclear. The V gene's germline CDR1 is SGHNT and CDR2 YYREEE (reference sequence). The CDR3 totals 13 residues. V shed 0 bases and J shed 5 bases, with 9 bases lying between them.

This clone has only one observation. Sequence at one end of the junction differs from germline and may be a read error. This chain links TRBV7-7 with TRBJ2-5; 12 nucleotides line up with TRBD1. The V gene's germline CDR1 is SSHAT and CDR2 FNYEAQ (reference sequence). This CDR3 has 17 residues. The CDR3 sequence is CASSLGGTGGGGETQYF. In nucleotides, the CDR3 is TGTGCTAGCAGCTTAGGAGGGACAGGGGGCGGCGGAGAGACCCAGTACTTC.

This rearrangement joins TRBV5-4 to TRBJ1-6; D is uncertain. CDR1 is SGHNT and CDR2 is YYREEE in the germline V gene (reference sequence). V shed 0 bases and J shed 0 bases, with 7 bases lying between them. The CDR3 is 16 amino acids. CDR3 loop: CASSLDRSSYNSPLHF. For the CDR3, the DNA is TGTGCCAGCAGCTTGGACAGAAGCTCCTATAATTCACCCCTCCACTTT.

The chain recombines TRBV18 with TRBJ1-5; 12 bases line up with TRBD1. The CDR3 is made up of 19 amino acids. CDR1 and CDR2 from the germline V gene are KGHSH and LQKENI. With 3 bases clipped from V and 4 bases from J, the junction kept 13 bases outside the gene matches. The DNA of the CDR3 is TGTGCCAGCTCACCTCTCGGGACAGGGGGCATAGTAGGAAATCAGCCCCAGCATTTT. It is translated as CASSPLGTGGIVGNQPQHF. The whole variable domain, remainder taken from reference TRBV18 and TRBJ1-5, is NAGVMQNPRHLVRRRGQEARLRCSPMKGHSHVYWYRQLPEEGLKFMVYLQKENIIDESGMPKERFSAEFPKEGPSILRIQQVVRGDSAAYFCASSPLGTGGIVGNQPQHFGDGTRLSIL.

The gene calls are TRBV27 and TRBJ1-1; TRBD1 aligns across 10 bases. The V gene's germline CDR1 is MNHEY and CDR2 SMNVEV (reference sequence). The CDR3 length is 15 residues. V was clipped by 7 bases and J by 1 base; unmatched bases: 6. CDR3 DNA: TGTGCCAGCAAACCGAGACAGGGGGCGAACACTGAAGCTTTCTTT. Protein sequence: CASKPRQGANTEAFF.

This clone turned up a few times. The chain recombines TRBV4-1 with TRBJ2-1, with D possibly TRBD2 on 6 matching bases. The CDR3 runs to 15 residues. Trimming shortened V by 0 bases and J by 2 bases, and 8 bases separated the two germline ends. Germline lookup yields CDR1 MGHRA and CDR2 YSYEKL. CDR3 loop: CASSQDREPYNEQFF. The CDR3 coding sequence is TGCGCCAGCAGCCAAGATCGGGAGCCCTACAATGAGCAGTTCTTC.

This chain links TRBV6-5 with TRBJ2-3; the D gene is possibly TRBD1 (5 bases). Germline V gene lookup returns CDR1 MNHEY and CDR2 SVGAGI. Trimming took off 5 bases at V and 4 bases at J, with 13 bases between the two ends. The CDR3 contains 14 residues. In nucleotides, the CDR3 is TGTGCCAGCAGTCGAAGTACAGGCGCAGATACGCAGTATTTT. Translation: CASSRSTGADTQYF.

The chain recombines TRBV7-9 with TRBJ2-2, with 8 bases that match TRBD2. Germline V gives CDR1 SEHNR, CDR2 FQNEAQ (reference sequence). The CDR3 spans 13 residues. The CDR3 loop is CDTSGRVPGELFF. The CDR3 DNA follows: TGTGATACCTCCGGGAGGGTCCCCGGGGAGCTGTTTTTT.

This chain uses TRBV4-3 with TRBJ1-6, with D unresolved. CDR1 and CDR2 (germline): LGHNA, YSLEER. V was clipped by 0 bases and J by 4 bases, with 10 bases between them. The CDR3 is 16 residues long. The CDR3: CASSQDWQDYNSPLHF. CDR3 in DNA: TGCGCCAGCAGCCAAGATTGGCAAGATTATAATTCACCCCTCCACTTT.

The chain combines TRBV24-1 with TRBJ1-2; 10 bases match TRBD1. Germline V CDR1 and CDR2: KGHDR, SFDVKD. This CDR3 is 17 amino acids long. V lost 5 bases to trimming and J lost 0 bases; unmatched junction nucleotides: 8. The CDR3 region has the DNA TGTGCCACCAGTGGTGGGACAGGGGTCGATCCTAACTATGGCTACACCTTC. This encodes CATSGGTGVDPNYGYTF.

This chain links TRBV28 with TRBJ2-1; D gene uncertain. This CDR3 region has 12 residues. Trimming took off 3 bases at V and 9 bases at J, with 9 bases between the two ends. Germline loops: CDR1 MDHEN, CDR2 SYDVKM. CDR3 nucleotides: TGTGCCAGCAGTTTCCGGAGCGTTGAGCAGTTCTTC. This translates into CASSFRSVEQFF. The variable domain in full, completed from reference TRBV28 and TRBJ2-1, reads DVKVTQSSRYLVKRTGEKVFLECVQDMDHENMFWYRQDPGLGLRLIYFSYDVKMKEKGDIPEGYSVSREKKERFSLILESASTNQTSMYLCASSFRSVEQFFGPGTRLTVL.